This T cell receptor (beta chain) was identified in a study of lymphopenia after photon versus proton radiotherapy. Study findings and constraints: Authors raise, but do not show, better survival with proton therapy. After lymphocyte nadir, photon-treated repertoires showed oligoclonal expansion, especially CD8+ Temra.

Remarks on this clone: Its cognate antigen is unknown.

Profiled with immunoSEQ multiplex PCR; TCRdb holds only in-frame clones, not every one. The sample yields some 29,000 clones, roughly 87% seen once. The source material was peripheral blood, sampled from a patient treated with proton-based radiotherapy. The origin of this receptor is an older woman with cholangiocarcinoma. Some clones in this sample may be carry-over from other donors' samples.

CDR3 sequence: CASSQDSPVLGGVQETQYF. In DNA, the CDR3 is TGTGCCAGCAGCCAAGATTCCCCTGTCCTCGGAGGAGTCCAAGAGACCCAGTACTTC. This chain links TRBV14 with TRBJ2-5; D is possibly TRBD2 (5 bases). The V and J ends lost 0 bases and 1 base respectively, with 21 bases between them. The CDR3 spans 19 residues. CDR1 is SGHDN, CDR2 FVKESK, per germline.